The rows below give T cell receptor beta chains drawn from one sample of a study of T cells after yellow fever vaccination. TCRdb re-called the 5' RACE reads with MiXCR, one entry per CDR3 protein. The top ten hold approximately 0.99% of the sample, which has approximately 250,000 distinct CDR3 sequences, roughly 6.3% seen once. The sequencing here drew on CD4+ T cells sorted from PBMCs, taken on the day of the yellow fever booster vaccination. These TCRs come from a man between 25 and 39 years old who received the YFV17D yellow fever vaccine. The CDR3 runs from the conserved cysteine through the conserved F or W. The D gene is left open where the match is weak. Size is omitted from some rows. Given values are once, few, many or a class for expanded clones.

>TRBV25-1|TRBJ2-3|15|many|TRBD2
CASRKGGLAADTQYF
TGTGCCAGCAGGAAGGGGGGACTAGCGGCAGATACGCAGTATTTT
>TRBV12-3/TRBV12-4|TRBJ1-2|13|NA|NA
CASRPAVGYGYTF
TGTGCCAGCAGGCCGGCTGTAGGCTATGGCTACACCTTC
>TRBV7-3|TRBJ2-5|17|NA|NA
CASSPGFQRSHQETQYF
TGTGCCAGCAGCCCTGGATTCCAGCGGAGCCACCAAGAGACCCAGTACTTC
>TRBV7-2|TRBJ2-1|17|many|TRBD2
CASSLRQSSGAYNEQFF
TGTGCCAGCAGCTTAAGGCAGTCTAGCGGAGCCTACAATGAGCAGTTCTTC
>TRBV7-3|TRBJ2-3|15|NA|NA
CASSQTGGTTDTQYF
TGTGCCAGCAGCCAAACTGGCGGTACCACAGATACGCAGTATTTT
>TRBV19|TRBJ2-2|16|NA|NA
CASSGGASPNTGELFF
TGTGCCAGTAGTGGGGGGGCTAGCCCGAACACCGGGGAGCTGTTTTTT
>TRBV7-2|TRBJ2-1|11|NA|NA
CASSFTTEQFF
TGTGCCAGCAGCTTCACCACTGAGCAGTTCTTC
>TRBV6-1|TRBJ1-6|14|many|NA
CASSESDSNSPLHF
TGTGCCAGCAGTGAAAGTGACAGTAATTCACCCCTCCACTTT
>TRBV6-1|TRBJ2-3|17|many|TRBD2
CASSRGLAVLLTDTQYF
TGTGCCAGCAGCCGGGGACTAGCGGTCCTCCTCACAGATACGCAGTATTTT
>TRBV4-3|TRBJ2-1|16|NA|NA
CASSQDQGYSYNQQFF
TGCGCCAGCAGCCAAGATCAAGGATACTCCTACAATCAGCAGTTCTTC
>TRBV12-3/TRBV12-4|TRBJ2-3|18|NA|NA
CTSSSTWGISPVPDTQYF
TGTACCAGCAGTTCAACGTGGGGGATTAGCCCGGTACCAGATACGCAGTATTTT
>TRBV4-3|TRBJ2-7|17|many|TRBD2
CASSQDGVGRAYDEQYF
TGCGCCAGCAGCCAAGATGGGGTCGGGAGGGCTTACGACGAGCAGTACTTC
>TRBV12-3/TRBV12-4|TRBJ2-1|13|many|NA
CASSLALRQGRFF
TGTGCCAGCAGTTTAGCGTTACGTCAGGGGAGGTTCTTC
>TRBV7-9|TRBJ2-4|15|many|TRBD2
CASSSGTRSGDIQYF
TGTGCCAGCAGCTCCGGGACTAGGAGTGGAGACATTCAGTACTTC
>TRBV6-5|TRBJ2-7|15|many|TRBD1
CASSYDGTGADEQYF
TGTGCCAGCAGTTACGACGGGACAGGGGCTGACGAGCAGTACTTC
>TRBV7-7|TRBJ2-7|15|many|TRBD2
CASSLLQRGSYEQYF
TGTGCTAGCAGCTTATTGCAGCGGGGATCCTACGAGCAGTACTTC
>TRBV11-2|TRBJ2-7|20|NA|TRBD2
CASSFHGRKPGTRGIYEQYF
TGTGCCAGCAGCTTCCATGGACGGAAACCCGGGACTAGGGGAATCTACGAGCAGTACTTC
>TRBV20-1|TRBJ2-7|13|many|TRBD2
CSTALAGGYEQYF
TGCAGTACCGCGTTAGCGGGAGGGTACGAGCAGTACTTC
>TRBV20-1|TRBJ2-5|12|many|NA
CSARSEIATQYF
TGCAGTGCTAGGTCTGAGATCGCGACCCAGTACTTC
>TRBV24-1|TRBJ2-1|15|many|TRBD1
CATSAGGTGRNEQFF
TGTGCCACCAGCGCTGGGGGGACAGGGCGGAATGAGCAGTTCTTC
>TRBV4-3|TRBJ2-1|14|NA|TRBD2
CASSLSRLAVGQFF
TGCGCCAGCAGCCTCTCAAGACTAGCCGTAGGACAGTTCTTC
>TRBV20-1|TRBJ1-6|17|few|NA
CSARSSTAGTYNSPLHF
TGCAGTGCTAGATCGAGTACCGCGGGCACCTATAATTCACCCCTCCACTTT
>TRBV4-1|TRBJ2-7|15|NA|TRBD2
CASSQLRAGGNEQYF
TGCGCCAGCAGCCAACTCAGGGCGGGAGGAAACGAGCAGTACTTC
>TRBV4-3|TRBJ2-7|14|many|NA
CASSPDWGRNEQYF
TGCGCCAGCAGTCCTGACTGGGGGAGAAACGAGCAGTACTTC
>TRBV20-1|TRBJ2-6|16|few|NA
CSARAGGSSGANVLTF
TGCAGTGCTAGAGCTGGGGGTAGCTCTGGGGCCAACGTCCTGACTTTC
>TRBV6-1|TRBJ2-7|17|many|NA
CASRETSTGTRTYEQYF
TGTGCCAGCAGAGAGACCAGTACCGGGACACGGACCTACGAGCAGTACTTC
>TRBV5-1|TRBJ1-2|15|few|TRBD1
CASSLGGGINYGYTF
TGCGCCAGCAGCTTGGGAGGGGGCATTAACTATGGCTACACCTTC
>TRBV5-1|TRBJ2-7|14|many|NA
CASSLGRVPYEQYF
TGCGCCAGCAGCTTGGGACGGGTCCCCTACGAGCAGTACTTC
>TRBV6-1|TRBJ2-1|15|NA|NA
CASRRRTDTYNEQFF
TGTGCCAGCAGGCGCCGGACCGACACCTACAATGAGCAGTTCTTC
>TRBV7-6|TRBJ2-1|15|many|NA
CASSLEIKGYNEQFF
TGTGCCAGCAGCTTAGAAATTAAGGGGTACAATGAGCAGTTCTTC
>TRBV7-8|TRBJ1-3|15|few|NA
CASSLAPLSGNTIYF
TGTGCCAGCAGCTTAGCGCCACTCTCTGGAAACACCATATATTTT
>TRBV14|TRBJ2-1|15|few|NA
CASSQGTFRYNEQFF
TGTGCCAGCAGCCAAGGTACCTTTCGATACAATGAGCAGTTCTTC
>TRBV11-2|TRBJ2-7|14|many|NA
CASSLEASSYEQYF
TGTGCCAGCAGCTTAGAGGCCAGCAGCTACGAGCAGTACTTC
>TRBV3-1|TRBJ2-3|16|many|TRBD1
CASSVLGTVGTDTQYF
TGTGCCAGCAGCGTACTAGGGACAGTTGGCACAGATACGCAGTATTTT
>TRBV20-1|TRBJ2-1|14|NA|TRBD2
CSAGISGIHNEQFF
TGCAGTGCCGGGATTAGCGGGATTCACAATGAGCAGTTCTTC
>TRBV5-1|TRBJ2-1|14|many|NA
CASSFEGVYNEQFF
TGCGCCAGCAGCTTCGAAGGGGTCTACAATGAGCAGTTCTTC
>TRBV5-4|TRBJ1-1|15|few|NA
CASSSTRQGNTEAFF
TGTGCCAGCAGCTCGACTCGCCAGGGGAACACTGAAGCTTTCTTT
>TRBV5-1|TRBJ1-4|13|many|NA
CASKSAGGEKLFF
TGCGCCAGCAAGTCCGCGGGGGGAGAAAAACTGTTTTTT
>TRBV28|TRBJ1-5|14|NA|NA
CASSFFLGNQPQHF
TGTGCCAGCAGTTTTTTTCTGGGAAATCAGCCCCAGCATTTT
>TRBV11-2|TRBJ1-2|11|few|NA
CASRQKSNYTF
TGTGCCAGCAGACAAAAGAGCAACTACACCTTC
>TRBV6-2/TRBV6-3|TRBJ1-5|16|NA|NA
CASSYILGAGGQPQHF
TGTGCCAGCAGTTACATCCTTGGGGCGGGGGGTCAGCCCCAGCATTTT
>TRBV6-2/TRBV6-3|TRBJ2-4|15|many|TRBD2
CASSSTSPGVNIQYF
TGTGCCAGCAGTTCGACTAGCCCTGGGGTAAACATTCAGTACTTC